These 25 T cell receptor beta chains originate from one sample sequenced in a study of shared clonotypes between healthy human individuals. Assay used: immunoSEQ multiplex PCR; TCRdb lists only in-frame clones, some missing. This sample carries about a million clones, 70% to 80% of them seen once, and the ten largest clones take 0.89%. Material: memory CD4+ T cells from PBMCs. Subset described: CD45RA-negative fraction. The receptors were sampled from a man aged 18 to 35 in good health. Some clones in this sample may be carry-over from other donors' samples.

The chain links TRBV5-1 to TRBJ2-4; tentative D call: TRBD2 (6 bases). Germline CDR1 SGHRS, CDR2 YFSETQ. The V end was cut by 0 bases, the J end by 0 bases, with 10 bases between. The CDR3 totals 16 residues. In DNA form, the CDR3 reads TGCGCCAGCAGCTTGGACTTGGGACTAGCCAAAAACATTCAGTACTTC. Translating gives CASSLDLGLAKNIQYF.

Remarks on this clone: A far more abundant clone sits one base away, making this likely a read error. The identical CDR3 is also encoded by other nucleotide sequences in the sample. V usage is TRBV4-3 and J usage is TRBJ2-7; tentatively, D is TRBD2 (6 bases). The V end was cut by 3 bases, the J end by 6 bases, with 21 bases between. There are 16 residues in the CDR3. Germline V gene sequence: CDR1 LGHNA, CDR2 YSLEER. CDR3 sequence: CASSQGLSGLRAEQYF. Written as DNA, the CDR3 is TGCGCCAGCAGCCAGGGATTATCGGGACTCCGTGCCGAGCAGTACTTC.

The genes are TRBV5-1 and TRBJ2-1, with D tentatively TRBD2 (7 bases). V was clipped by 4 bases and J by 9 bases, with 23 bases between them. The CDR3 runs to 16 residues. Germline V gene sequence: CDR1 SGHRS, CDR2 YFSETQ. CDR3 region: CASSPRVGGDGAEQFF. The CDR3 bases are TGCGCCAGCAGCCCCCGAGTAGGGGGGGATGGAGCTGAGCAGTTCTTC.

The J gene is TRBJ2-7, the V gene TRBV2; the D is unclear. The V gene's germline CDR1 is SNHLY and CDR2 FYNNEI. CDR3 length equals 12 residues. V lost 6 bases and J lost 3, with 9 bases in between. CDR3 coding DNA: TGTGCCAGCAGCACCCCAAACTACGAGCAGTACTTC. It is translated as CASSTPNYEQYF.

The chain employs TRBV5-6 and TRBJ1-1; D might be TRBD1 (5 bases). Germline-derived CDR1 and CDR2 are SGHDT and YYEEEE. The V and J ends lost 5 bases and 0 bases respectively, with 8 bases between them. CDR3 length: 13 residues. CDR3 nucleotide sequence: TGTGCCAGCAGGCCAGGGATGAACACTGAAGCTTTCTTT. Protein product: CASRPGMNTEAFF.

V is TRBV11-2 and J is TRBJ2-1; perhaps TRBD2 as D (5 bases). V was shortened by 5 bases and J by 8 bases, with 13 bases between the two germline ends. CDR1 is SGHAT and CDR2 is FQNNGV in the germline V gene. The CDR3 contains 13 residues. The CDR3 sequence is CASSLSLADEQFF. CDR3 in DNA: TGTGCCAGCAGCCTGTCGCTAGCCGATGAGCAGTTCTTC. The full variable domain, in which reference TRBV11-2 and TRBJ2-1 provide the parts outside the CDR3, is EAGVAQSPRYKIIEKRQSVAFWCNPISGHATLYWYQQILGQGPKLLIQFQNNGVVDDSQLPKDRFSAERLKGVDSTLKIQPAKLEDSAVYLCASSLSLADEQFFGPGTRLTVL.

This chain joins TRBV6-1 and TRBJ1-2; possibly TRBD1 for D (6 bases). This CDR3 is 16 amino acids long. The germline V gene encodes CDR1 MNHNS and CDR2 SASEGT. Trimming shortened V by 3 bases and J by 5 bases, and 19 bases separated the two germline ends. The CDR3 region is CASSEPTRGAVYGYTF. CDR3 nucleotide sequence: TGTGCCAGCAGTGAGCCAACTCGGGGGGCCGTTTATGGCTACACCTTC.

Only a few counts were recorded for this clone. The V call is TRBV7-9, the J call TRBJ2-3, with D possibly being TRBD1 or TRBD2 (6 bases each). The CDR3 has 16 residues. In germline, CDR1 is SEHNR, CDR2 FQNEAQ (reference sequence). V was cut by 0 bases and J by 3 bases, with 13 bases left in between. CDR3 nucleotide sequence: TGTGCCAGCAGCTTAGCCGTAGGGGGGAGTACAGATACGCAGTATTTT. Translated: CASSLAVGGSTDTQYF. Supplemented by reference TRBV7-9 and TRBJ2-3, the full variable domain reads DTGVSQNPRHKITKRGQNVTFRCDPISEHNRLYWYRQTLGQGPEFLTYFQNEAQLEKSRLLSDRFSAERPKGSFSTLEIQRTEQGDSAMYLCASSLAVGGSTDTQYFGPGTRLTVL.

The chain joins TRBV27 to TRBJ1-5, with 7 bases that match TRBD1. Germline CDR1 is MNHEY and CDR2 is SMNVEV (reference sequence). The CDR3 loop spans 14 amino acids. J was trimmed by 10 bases and V by 6 bases; bases with no gene match: 12. The CDR3 nucleotides are TGTGCCAGCAGCCAAGACAGGGCCGATACTCCCCAGCATTTT. As protein: CASSQDRADTPQHF.

Ten or more counts support this clone. The chain is built from TRBV5-1 and TRBJ2-2; 7 bases are shared with TRBD2. The CDR3 runs to 20 residues. Germline assignment: CDR1 SGHRS and CDR2 YFSETQ. V was clipped by 1 base and J by 7 bases; unmatched bases: 22. CDR3 sequence reads: CASSLNNVISPGTMGGELFF. The DNA of the CDR3 is TGCGCCAGCAGCTTGAATAACGTCATTTCTCCCGGGACTATGGGCGGGGAGCTGTTTTTT.

The chain has TRBV30 and TRBJ2-7; perhaps TRBD2 as D (6 bases). Germline assignment: CDR1 GTSNPN and CDR2 SVGIG (reference sequence). V dropped 7 bases and J dropped 4 bases, with 17 bases sitting between them. CDR3 length equals 13 residues. CDR3 in DNA: TGTGCCTTAGGGGACTCCTTATGGTACGAGCAGTACTTC. Protein sequence: CALGDSLWYEQYF. The variable domain in full, with the rest retrieved from reference TRBV30 and TRBJ2-7, is SQTIHQWPATLVQPVGSPLSLECTVEGTSNPNLYWYRQAAGRGLQLLFYSVGIGQISSEVPQNLSASRPQDRQFILSSKKLLLSDSGFYLCALGDSLWYEQYFGPGTRLTVT.

The chain has TRBV6-6 and TRBJ2-3; D perhaps matches TRBD1 (7 bases). CDR3 length equals 14 residues. Germline V gives CDR1 MNHNY, CDR2 SVGAGI (reference sequence). The ends were cut back, 7 bases at V and 0 bases at J, with 11 bases in the middle. The CDR3 reads CASKQGGSTDTQYF. CDR3 sequence (DNA): TGTGCCAGCAAGCAGGGGGGTAGCACAGATACGCAGTATTTT.

The chain is built from TRBV5-4 and TRBJ1-3; D gene unclear. Per germline, CDR1 SGHNT and CDR2 YYREEE (reference sequence). The CDR3 sequence is 15 residues long. Trimming removed 4 bases at V and 0 bases at J, with 11 bases between. The CDR3 DNA reads TGTGCCAGCAGCGTCGACCCCCTCTCTGGAAACACCATATATTTT. This sequence encodes CASSVDPLSGNTIYF.

The rearrangement uses TRBV6-5 and TRBJ1-1; 7 bases match TRBD1. The CDR3 has 12 residues. The V and J ends lost 5 bases and 7 bases, in that order; junction bases with no gene match: 4. Germline values: CDR1 MNHEY, CDR2 SVGAGI. In nucleotides, the CDR3 is TGTGCCAGCAGTAGACAGGGCCGTGAAGCTTTCTTT. This codes for CASSRQGREAFF.

This sequence joins TRBV10-3 and TRBJ2-1, with TRBD2 matching 9 bases. V was clipped by 5 bases and J by 4 bases; unmatched bases: 9. Germline assignment: CDR1 ENHRY and CDR2 SYGVKD. CDR3 length: 16 residues. The CDR3: CAISTLSGRGYNEQFF. The CDR3 DNA reads TGTGCCATCAGTACCCTTAGCGGGAGAGGTTACAATGAGCAGTTCTTC.

The V gene is TRBV18, the J gene TRBJ2-2; 9 bases agree with TRBD1. Germline CDR1 reads KGHSH; CDR2 reads LQKENI. This CDR3 is built from 15 residues. V lost 4 bases to trimming and J lost 3 bases; unmatched junction nucleotides: 3. The CDR3 nucleotides are TGTGCCAGCTCACGGACAGGGGAGTACACCGGGGAGCTGTTTTTT. It codes for CASSRTGEYTGELFF.

The genes are TRBV7-9 and TRBJ2-1; D is possibly TRBD1 (6 bases). The CDR3 runs 12 residues. CDR1 is SEHNR and CDR2 is FQNEAQ in the germline V gene (reference sequence). The V end lost 3 bases, the J end lost 7 bases, and 7 bases lay between the germline ends. The CDR3 loop is CASSLGANEQFF. CDR3 coding DNA: TGTGCCAGCAGCTTGGGGGCAAATGAGCAGTTCTTC. The complete variable domain, with remaining parts taken from reference TRBV7-9 and TRBJ2-1, reads DTGVSQNPRHKITKRGQNVTFRCDPISEHNRLYWYRQTLGQGPEFLTYFQNEAQLEKSRLLSDRFSAERPKGSFSTLEIQRTEQGDSAMYLCASSLGANEQFFGPGTRLTVL.

The J gene is TRBJ2-1, the V gene TRBV4-1, with 10 bases that match TRBD2. The CDR3 length is 18 residues. V gave up 0 bases and J gave up 4 bases; unmatched junction bases: 9. CDR1 is MGHRA, CDR2 YSYEKL, per germline. CDR3 sequence reads: CASSQDGSSSGRYNEQFF. The CDR3 nucleotides are TGCGCCAGCAGCCAAGACGGCTCCTCTAGCGGGAGATACAATGAGCAGTTCTTC.

Details on this clone: It may be a read error: a sequence one base away is much more abundant. V gene TRBV2 combines with J gene TRBJ1-5; tentatively, D is TRBD1 (6 bases). This CDR3 contains 14 residues. Germline CDR1 reads SNHLY; CDR2 reads FYNNEI. CDR3 nucleotide sequence: TGTGCCGGCAGTGAATCGGGGGGGCTATCGCCCCAGCATTTT. Translated: CAGSESGGLSPQHF.

For this clone: The identical CDR3 is also encoded by other nucleotide sequences in the sample. CDR3 loop: CASSLVGEQYF. The CDR3 coding sequence is TGTGCCAGCAGCTTGGTGGGCGAGCAGTACTTC. The chain couples TRBV11-2 to TRBJ2-7; unclear D gene. V was cut by 3 bases and J by 6 bases, with 6 bases left in between. Germline CDR1 SGHAT, CDR2 FQNNGV. The CDR3 contains 11 residues.

The CDR3 DNA sequence: TGTGCCAGCAGCTTAGAGGGGGCCGCGGGGGAGCAGTACTTC. Its translation is CASSLEGAAGEQYF. This rearrangement joins TRBV7-2 to TRBJ2-7, with D possibly matching TRBD1 (7 bases). Germline CDR1 reads SGHTA; CDR2 reads FQGNSA. The V end lost 1 base, the J end lost 7 bases, and 14 bases lay between the germline ends. The CDR3 has 14 amino acids.

The rearrangement uses TRBV18 and TRBJ2-7, with 9 bases matching TRBD1. J lost 4 bases, V lost 7 bases, and 5 bases had no gene match. CDR1 is KGHSH and CDR2 is LQKENI in the germline V gene. The CDR3 is 13 amino acids. The CDR3: CASFRTGEYEQYF. DNA of the CDR3: TGTGCCAGCTTTAGGACAGGGGAGTACGAGCAGTACTTC.

The chain is built from TRBV29-1 and TRBJ2-3, with D uncertain. The CDR3 length is 13 residues. V dropped 5 bases and J dropped 4 bases, with 13 bases sitting between them. From germline, CDR1 is SQVTM and CDR2 ANQGSEA. This chain's CDR3 is CSVRLRVADTQYF. In DNA form, the CDR3 reads TGCAGCGTTAGGCTTAGGGTCGCAGATACGCAGTATTTT.

The chain couples TRBV5-4 to TRBJ1-2; a possible D gene is TRBD1 (5 bases). Trimming removed 0 bases from V and 0 bases from J, with 9 bases in between. CDR1 and CDR2 from the germline V gene are SGHNT and YYREEE (reference sequence). CDR3 length: 15 amino acids. In DNA, the CDR3 is TGTGCCAGCAGCTTGGGGGACGGTGCTAACTATGGCTACACCTTC. Amino acids: CASSLGDGANYGYTF.

The chain has TRBV5-1 and TRBJ1-2; TRBD1 might be the D (6 bases). Trimming stripped 5 bases from V and 3 bases from J, with 14 bases between. This CDR3 contains 14 residues. Germline V gene data show CDR1 as SGHRS and CDR2 as YFSETQ. The CDR3 DNA sequence: TGCGCCAGCAGAAATTTCGGGGGGCACTATGGCTACACCTTC. This encodes CASRNFGGHYGYTF.